This T cell receptor beta chain came from a study of cytomegalovirus exposure and HLA in healthy donors. Turning to the study itself: Earlier, 117 million unique TCR beta sequences were recovered from about 170 million T cells by an analysis.

At sampling all donors were nominally healthy, likely with unrecorded immune exposures. CDR1 MNHEY and CDR2 SMNVEV come from the germline V gene (reference sequence). Unmatched junction bases numbered 25, after V lost 5 bases and J lost 10 bases. The CDR3 loop spans 19 amino acids. Findings and limits, study-wide: In a later analysis, a genetic analysis reported fewer productive-TCR N-insertions in an Asian-associated ancestry cluster than the cohort average. A later examination showed that TCR association rates differed by HLA locus, with DRB1 most and HLA-C fewest.

A few counts support this clone. Its specificity is unknown. The study ran its PCR with 60 Vbeta and 13 Jbeta primers. Clones were sequenced by immunoSEQ multiplex PCR, and TCRdb holds only the in-frame ones, with some missing. The sample contains about 120,000 clones, over 60% of which appear only once. V and J are TRBV27 and TRBJ1-1, with 10 bases aligning to TRBD1. Sequenced input: PBMCs. The clonotype was recovered from a woman aged 40 to 50 in good health and CMV-seropositive. CDR3 region: CASSDRTGGGGGPSLRAFF. The CDR3, as DNA: TGTGCCAGCAGTGACCGGACAGGGGGTGGCGGTGGACCATCTTTACGAGCTTTCTTT.